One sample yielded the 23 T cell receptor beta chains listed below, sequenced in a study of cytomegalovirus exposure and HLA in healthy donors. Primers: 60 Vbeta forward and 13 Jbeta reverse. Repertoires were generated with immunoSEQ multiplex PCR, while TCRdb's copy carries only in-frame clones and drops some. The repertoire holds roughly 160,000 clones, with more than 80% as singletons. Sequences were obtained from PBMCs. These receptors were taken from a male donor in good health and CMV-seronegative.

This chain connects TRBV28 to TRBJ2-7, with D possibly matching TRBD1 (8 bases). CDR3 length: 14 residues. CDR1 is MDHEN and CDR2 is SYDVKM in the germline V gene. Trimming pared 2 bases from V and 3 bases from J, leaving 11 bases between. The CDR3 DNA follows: TGTGCCAGCAGTTTAACAGGGGGGGACTACGAGCAGTACTTC. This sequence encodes CASSLTGGDYEQYF.

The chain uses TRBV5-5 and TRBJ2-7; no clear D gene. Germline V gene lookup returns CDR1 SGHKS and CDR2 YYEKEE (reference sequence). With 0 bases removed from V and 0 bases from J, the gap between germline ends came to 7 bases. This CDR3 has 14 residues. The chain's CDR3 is CASSLALSSYEQYF. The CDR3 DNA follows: TGTGCCAGCAGCTTGGCCCTGAGCTCCTACGAGCAGTACTTC.

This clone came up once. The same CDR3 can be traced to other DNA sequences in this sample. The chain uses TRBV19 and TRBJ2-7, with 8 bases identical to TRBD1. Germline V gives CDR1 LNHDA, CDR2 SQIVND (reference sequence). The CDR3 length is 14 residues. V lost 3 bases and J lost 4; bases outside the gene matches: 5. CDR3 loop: CASSIGQGAYEQYF. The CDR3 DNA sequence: TGTGCCAGTAGTATTGGCCAGGGGGCTTACGAGCAGTACTTC.

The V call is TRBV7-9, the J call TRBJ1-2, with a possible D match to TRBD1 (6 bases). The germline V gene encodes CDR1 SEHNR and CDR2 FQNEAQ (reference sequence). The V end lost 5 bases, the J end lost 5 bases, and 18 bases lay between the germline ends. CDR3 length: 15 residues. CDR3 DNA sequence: TGTGCCAGCAGCAATAAGGTGACAGGATCTTATGGCTACACCTTC. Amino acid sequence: CASSNKVTGSYGYTF.

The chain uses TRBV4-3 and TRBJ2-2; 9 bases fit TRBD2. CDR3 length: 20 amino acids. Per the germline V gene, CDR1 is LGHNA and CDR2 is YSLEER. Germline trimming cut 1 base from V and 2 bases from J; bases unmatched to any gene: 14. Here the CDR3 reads CASSQALRGGVSLNTGELFF. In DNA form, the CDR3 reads TGCGCCAGCAGCCAAGCCCTCCGCGGGGGGGTTAGTTTAAACACCGGGGAGCTGTTTTTT.

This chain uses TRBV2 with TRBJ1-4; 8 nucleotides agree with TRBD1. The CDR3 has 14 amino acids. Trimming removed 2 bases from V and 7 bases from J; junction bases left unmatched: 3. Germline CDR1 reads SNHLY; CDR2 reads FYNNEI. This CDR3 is CASSERQGAEKLFF. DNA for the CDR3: TGTGCCAGCAGTGAACGGCAGGGGGCTGAAAAACTGTTTTTT.

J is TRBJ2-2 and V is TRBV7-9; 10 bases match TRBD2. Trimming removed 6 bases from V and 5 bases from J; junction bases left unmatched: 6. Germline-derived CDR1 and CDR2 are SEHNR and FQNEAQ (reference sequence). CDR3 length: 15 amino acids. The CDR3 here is CASRPPAGGTGELFF. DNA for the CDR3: TGTGCCAGCAGACCACCAGCGGGAGGGACCGGGGAGCTGTTTTTT.

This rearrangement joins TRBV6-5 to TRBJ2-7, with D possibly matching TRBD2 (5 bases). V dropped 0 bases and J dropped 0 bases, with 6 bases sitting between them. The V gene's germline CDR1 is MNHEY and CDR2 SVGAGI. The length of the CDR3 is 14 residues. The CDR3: CASSYSAGSYEQYF. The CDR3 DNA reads TGTGCCAGCAGTTACTCGGCGGGCTCCTACGAGCAGTACTTC.

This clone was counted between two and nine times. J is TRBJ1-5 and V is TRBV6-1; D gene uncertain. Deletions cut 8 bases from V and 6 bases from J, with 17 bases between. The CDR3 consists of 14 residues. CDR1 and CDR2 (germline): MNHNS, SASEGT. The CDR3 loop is CASADRFPSQPQHF. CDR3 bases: TGTGCCAGCGCCGACCGGTTTCCTAGTCAGCCCCAGCATTTT.

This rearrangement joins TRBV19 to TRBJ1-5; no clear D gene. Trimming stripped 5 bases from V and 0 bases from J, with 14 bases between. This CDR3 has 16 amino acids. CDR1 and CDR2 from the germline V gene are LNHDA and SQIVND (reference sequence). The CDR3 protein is CASSSLSTGSNQPQHF. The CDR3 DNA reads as TGTGCCAGTAGTTCCCTTTCGACGGGTAGCAATCAGCCCCAGCATTTT.

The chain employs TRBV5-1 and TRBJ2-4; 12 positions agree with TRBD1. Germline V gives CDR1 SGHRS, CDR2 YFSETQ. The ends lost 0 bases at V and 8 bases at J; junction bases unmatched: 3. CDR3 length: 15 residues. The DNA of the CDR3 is TGCGCCAGCAGCTTGGGGGGACAGGGGGCGGACATTCAGTACTTC. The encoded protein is CASSLGGQGADIQYF.

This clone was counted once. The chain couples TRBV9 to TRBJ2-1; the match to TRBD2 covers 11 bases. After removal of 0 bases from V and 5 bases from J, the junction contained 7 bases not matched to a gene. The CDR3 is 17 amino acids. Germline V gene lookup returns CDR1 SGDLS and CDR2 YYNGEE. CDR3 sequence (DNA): TGTGCCAGCAGCGTAGTCCTCGGGACTAGCGGACACAATGAGCAGTTCTTC. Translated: CASSVVLGTSGHNEQFF.

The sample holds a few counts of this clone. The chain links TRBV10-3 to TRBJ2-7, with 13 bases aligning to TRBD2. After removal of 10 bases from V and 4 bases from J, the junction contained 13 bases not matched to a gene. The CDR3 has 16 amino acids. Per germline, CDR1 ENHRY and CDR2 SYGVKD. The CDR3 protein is CATALSGTSGIYEQYF. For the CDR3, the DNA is TGTGCCACCGCTCTTTCCGGGACTAGCGGGATTTACGAGCAGTACTTC.

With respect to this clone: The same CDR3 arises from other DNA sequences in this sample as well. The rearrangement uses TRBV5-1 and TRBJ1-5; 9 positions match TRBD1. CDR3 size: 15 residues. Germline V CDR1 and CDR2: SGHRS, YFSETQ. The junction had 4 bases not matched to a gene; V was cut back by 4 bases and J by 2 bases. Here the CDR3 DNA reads TGCGCCAGCAGCCCGGGACAGGGAGGCAATCAGCCCCAGCATTTT. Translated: CASSPGQGGNQPQHF.

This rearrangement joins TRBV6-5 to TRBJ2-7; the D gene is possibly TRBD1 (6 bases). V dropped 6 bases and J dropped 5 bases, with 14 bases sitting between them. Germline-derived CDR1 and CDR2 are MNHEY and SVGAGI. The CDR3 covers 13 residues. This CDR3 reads CASRQGSANEQYF. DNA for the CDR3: TGTGCCAGCAGACAGGGTTCGGCCAACGAGCAGTACTTC.

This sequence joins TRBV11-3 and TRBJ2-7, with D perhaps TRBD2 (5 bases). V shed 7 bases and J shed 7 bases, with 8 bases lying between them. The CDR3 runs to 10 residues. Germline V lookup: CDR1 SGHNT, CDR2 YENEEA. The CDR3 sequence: CASTSWEQYF. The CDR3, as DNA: TGTGCCAGCACTAGCTGGGAGCAGTACTTC.

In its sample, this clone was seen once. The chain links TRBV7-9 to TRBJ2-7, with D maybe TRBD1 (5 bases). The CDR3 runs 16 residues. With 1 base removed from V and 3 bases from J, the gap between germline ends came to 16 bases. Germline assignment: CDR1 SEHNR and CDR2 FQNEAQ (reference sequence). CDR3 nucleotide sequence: TGTGCCAGCAGCTTAGTAGGTAGACAGCCCGGCTACGAGCAGTACTTC. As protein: CASSLVGRQPGYEQYF.

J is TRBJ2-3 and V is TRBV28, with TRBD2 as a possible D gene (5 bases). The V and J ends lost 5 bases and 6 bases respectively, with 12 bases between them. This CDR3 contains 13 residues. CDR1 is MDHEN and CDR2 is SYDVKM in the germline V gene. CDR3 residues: CASSRPSRDTQYF. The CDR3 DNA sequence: TGTGCCAGCAGTCGACCTAGCAGGGATACGCAGTATTTT.

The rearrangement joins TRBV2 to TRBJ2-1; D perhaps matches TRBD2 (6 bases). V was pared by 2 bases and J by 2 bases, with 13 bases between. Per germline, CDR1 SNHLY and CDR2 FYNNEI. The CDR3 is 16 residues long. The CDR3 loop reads CASSEIWEVAYNEQFF. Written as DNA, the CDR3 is TGTGCCAGCAGTGAAATTTGGGAGGTCGCCTACAATGAGCAGTTCTTC.

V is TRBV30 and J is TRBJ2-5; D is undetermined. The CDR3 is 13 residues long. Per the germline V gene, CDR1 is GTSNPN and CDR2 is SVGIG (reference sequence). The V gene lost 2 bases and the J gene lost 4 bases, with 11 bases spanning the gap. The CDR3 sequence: CAWSPPYSETQYF. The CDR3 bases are TGTGCCTGGAGTCCTCCTTACTCAGAGACCCAGTACTTC.

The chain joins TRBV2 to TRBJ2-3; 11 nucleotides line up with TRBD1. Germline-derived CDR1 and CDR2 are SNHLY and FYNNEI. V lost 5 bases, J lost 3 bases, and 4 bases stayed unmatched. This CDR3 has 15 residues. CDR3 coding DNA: TGTGCCAGCAGTCCCGGGACAGGGGGAACAGATACGCAGTATTTT. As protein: CASSPGTGGTDTQYF. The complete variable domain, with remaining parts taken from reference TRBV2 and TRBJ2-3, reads EPEVTQTPSHQVTQMGQEVILRCVPISNHLYFYWYRQILGQKVEFLVSFYNNEISEKSEIFDDQFSVERPDGSNFTLKIRSTKLEDSAMYFCASSPGTGGTDTQYFGPGTRLTVL.

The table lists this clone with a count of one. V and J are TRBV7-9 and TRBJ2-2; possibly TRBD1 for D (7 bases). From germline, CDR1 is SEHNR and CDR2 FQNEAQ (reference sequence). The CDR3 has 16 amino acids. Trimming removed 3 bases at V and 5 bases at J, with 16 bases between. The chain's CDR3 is CASSFRRGRVTGELFF. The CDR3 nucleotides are TGTGCCAGCAGCTTCAGGAGGGGGCGCGTAACCGGGGAGCTGTTTTTT.

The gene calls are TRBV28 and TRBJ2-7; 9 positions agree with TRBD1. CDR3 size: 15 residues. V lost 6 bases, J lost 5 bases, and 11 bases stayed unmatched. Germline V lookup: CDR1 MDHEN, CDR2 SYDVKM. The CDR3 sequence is CASSTPGQGADEQYF. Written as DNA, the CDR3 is TGTGCCAGCAGCACTCCGGGACAGGGCGCGGACGAGCAGTACTTC.